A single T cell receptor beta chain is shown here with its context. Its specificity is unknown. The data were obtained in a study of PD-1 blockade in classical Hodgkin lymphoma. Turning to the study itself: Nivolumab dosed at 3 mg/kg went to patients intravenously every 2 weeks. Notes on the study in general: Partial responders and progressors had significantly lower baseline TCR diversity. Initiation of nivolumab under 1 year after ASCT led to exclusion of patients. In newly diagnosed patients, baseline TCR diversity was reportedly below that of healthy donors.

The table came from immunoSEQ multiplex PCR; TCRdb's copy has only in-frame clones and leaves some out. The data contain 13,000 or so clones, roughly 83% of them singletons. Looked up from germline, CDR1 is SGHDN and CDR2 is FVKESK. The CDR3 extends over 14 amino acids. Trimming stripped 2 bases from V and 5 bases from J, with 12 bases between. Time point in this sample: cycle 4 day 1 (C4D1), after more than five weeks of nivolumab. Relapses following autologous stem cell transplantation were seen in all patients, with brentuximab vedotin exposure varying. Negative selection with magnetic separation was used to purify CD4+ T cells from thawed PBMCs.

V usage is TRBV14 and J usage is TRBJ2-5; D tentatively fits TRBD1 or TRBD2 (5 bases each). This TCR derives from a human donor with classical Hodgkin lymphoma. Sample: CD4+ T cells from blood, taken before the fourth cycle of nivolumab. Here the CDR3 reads CASSQSLRDETQYF. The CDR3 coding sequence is TGTGCCAGCAGCCAAAGTCTGAGGGACGAGACCCAGTACTTC.